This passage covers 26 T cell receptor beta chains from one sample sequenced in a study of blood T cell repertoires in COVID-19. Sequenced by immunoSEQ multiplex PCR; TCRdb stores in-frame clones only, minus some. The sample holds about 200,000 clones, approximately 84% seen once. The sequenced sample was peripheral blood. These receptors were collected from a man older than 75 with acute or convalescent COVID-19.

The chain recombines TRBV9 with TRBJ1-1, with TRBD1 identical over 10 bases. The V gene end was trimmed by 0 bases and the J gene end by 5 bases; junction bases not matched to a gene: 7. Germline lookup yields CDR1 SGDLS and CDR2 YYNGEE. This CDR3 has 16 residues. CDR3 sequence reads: CASSVGQGAGGTEAFF. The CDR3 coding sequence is TGTGCCAGCAGCGTAGGACAGGGGGCCGGGGGGACTGAAGCTTTCTTT.

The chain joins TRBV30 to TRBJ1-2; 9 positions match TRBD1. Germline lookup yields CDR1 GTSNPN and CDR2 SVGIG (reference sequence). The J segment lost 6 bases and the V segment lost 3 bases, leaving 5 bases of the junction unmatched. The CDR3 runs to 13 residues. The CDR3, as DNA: TGTGCCTGGAGGGGACAGGGATACAATGGCTACACCTTC. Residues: CAWRGQGYNGYTF.

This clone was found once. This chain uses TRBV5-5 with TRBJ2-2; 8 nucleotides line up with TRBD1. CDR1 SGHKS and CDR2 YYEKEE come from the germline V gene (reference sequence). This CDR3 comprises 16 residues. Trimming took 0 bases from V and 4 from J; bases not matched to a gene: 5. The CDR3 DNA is TGTGCCAGCAGCTTGGATCTAACAGGGGGCACCGGGGAGCTGTTTTTT. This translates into CASSLDLTGGTGELFF.

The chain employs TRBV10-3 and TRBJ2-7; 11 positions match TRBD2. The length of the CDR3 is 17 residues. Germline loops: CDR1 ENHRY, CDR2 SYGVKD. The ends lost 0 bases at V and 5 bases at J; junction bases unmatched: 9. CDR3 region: CAISESPLAGAVDEQYF. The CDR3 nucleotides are TGTGCCATCAGTGAGTCTCCACTAGCGGGAGCAGTTGACGAGCAGTACTTC.

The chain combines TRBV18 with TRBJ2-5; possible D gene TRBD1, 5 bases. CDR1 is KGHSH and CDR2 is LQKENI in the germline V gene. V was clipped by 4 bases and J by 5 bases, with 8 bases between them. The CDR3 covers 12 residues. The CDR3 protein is CASSQAGETQYF. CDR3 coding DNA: TGTGCCAGCTCACAGGCAGGGGAGACCCAGTACTTC.

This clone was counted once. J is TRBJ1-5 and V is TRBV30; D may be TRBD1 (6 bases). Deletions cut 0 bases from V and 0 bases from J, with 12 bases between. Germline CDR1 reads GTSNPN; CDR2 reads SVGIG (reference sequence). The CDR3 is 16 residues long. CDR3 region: CAWSVEGGHSNQPQHF. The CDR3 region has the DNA TGTGCCTGGAGTGTAGAAGGGGGTCATAGCAATCAGCCCCAGCATTTT.

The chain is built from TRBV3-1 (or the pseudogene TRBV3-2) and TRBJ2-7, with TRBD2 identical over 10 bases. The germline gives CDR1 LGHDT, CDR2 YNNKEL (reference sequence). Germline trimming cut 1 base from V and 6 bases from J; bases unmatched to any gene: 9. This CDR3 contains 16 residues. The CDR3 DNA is TGTGCCAGCAGCCAAGGGCTAGCGGGAGCCCTAAGCGAGCAGTACTTC. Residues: CASSQGLAGALSEQYF.

Here the CDR3 DNA reads TGCAGCGTTGAGAGCGGGAGGGCGTTCAATGAGCAGTTCTTC. This codes for CSVESGRAFNEQFF. The chain combines TRBV29-1 with TRBJ2-1, with 10 bases that match TRBD2. In germline, CDR1 is SQVTM, CDR2 ANQGSEA. This CDR3 is built from 14 residues. With 3 bases clipped from V and 6 bases from J, the junction kept 5 bases outside the gene matches.

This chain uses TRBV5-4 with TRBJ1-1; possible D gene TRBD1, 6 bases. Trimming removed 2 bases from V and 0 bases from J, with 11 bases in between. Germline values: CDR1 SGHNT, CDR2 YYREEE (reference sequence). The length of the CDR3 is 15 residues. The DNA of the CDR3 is TGTGCCAGCAGCTTTTGGGGGCAGATGAACACTGAAGCTTTCTTT. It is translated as CASSFWGQMNTEAFF.

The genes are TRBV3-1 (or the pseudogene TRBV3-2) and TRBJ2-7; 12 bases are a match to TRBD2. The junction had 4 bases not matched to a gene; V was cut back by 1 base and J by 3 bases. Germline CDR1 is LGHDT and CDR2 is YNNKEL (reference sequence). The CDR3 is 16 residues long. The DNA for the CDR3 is TGTGCCAGCAGCCAAGGCCCGACTAGCGGGAGCTACGAGCAGTACTTC. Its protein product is CASSQGPTSGSYEQYF.

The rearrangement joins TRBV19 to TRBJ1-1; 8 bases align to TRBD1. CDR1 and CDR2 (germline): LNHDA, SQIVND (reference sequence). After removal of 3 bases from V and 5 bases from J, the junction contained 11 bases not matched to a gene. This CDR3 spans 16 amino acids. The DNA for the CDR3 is TGTGCCAGTAGTATCGGACGGAGGGACAGGCCTACTGAAGCTTTCTTT. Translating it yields CASSIGRRDRPTEAFF.

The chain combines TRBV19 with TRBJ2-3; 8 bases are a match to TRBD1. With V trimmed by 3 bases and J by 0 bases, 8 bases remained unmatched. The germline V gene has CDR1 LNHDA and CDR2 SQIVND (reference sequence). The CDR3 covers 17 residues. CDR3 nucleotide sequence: TGTGCCAGTAGTATGTCTCCTTGGACAGGGAGCACAGATACGCAGTATTTT. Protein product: CASSMSPWTGSTDTQYF.

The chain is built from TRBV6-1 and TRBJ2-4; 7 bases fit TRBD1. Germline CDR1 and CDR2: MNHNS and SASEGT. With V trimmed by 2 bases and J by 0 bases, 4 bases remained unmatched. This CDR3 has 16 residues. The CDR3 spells CASSERTGVAKNIQYF. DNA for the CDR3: TGTGCCAGCAGTGAACGGACAGGCGTAGCCAAAAACATTCAGTACTTC.

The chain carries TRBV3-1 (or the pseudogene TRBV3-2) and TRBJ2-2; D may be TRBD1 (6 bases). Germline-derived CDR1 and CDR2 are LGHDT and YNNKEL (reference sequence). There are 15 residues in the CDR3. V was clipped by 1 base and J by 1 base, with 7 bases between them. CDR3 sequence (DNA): TGTGCCAGCAGCCAAGTAGGGGGGAACACCGGGGAGCTGTTTTTT. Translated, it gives CASSQVGGNTGELFF.

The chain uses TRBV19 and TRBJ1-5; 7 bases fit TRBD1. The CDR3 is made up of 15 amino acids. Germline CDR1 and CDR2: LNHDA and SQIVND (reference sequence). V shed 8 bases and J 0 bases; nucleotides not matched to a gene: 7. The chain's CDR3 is CASRDSVNSNQPQHF. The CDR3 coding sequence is TGTGCCAGTCGGGACAGCGTCAATAGCAATCAGCCCCAGCATTTT.

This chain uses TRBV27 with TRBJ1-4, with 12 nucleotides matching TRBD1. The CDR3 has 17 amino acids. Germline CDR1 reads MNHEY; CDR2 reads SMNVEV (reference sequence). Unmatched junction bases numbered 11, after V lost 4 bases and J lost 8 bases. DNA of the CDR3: TGTGCCAGCAGTTCGGGACAGGGGGCCCCCGGTAAGGAAAAACTGTTTTTT. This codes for CASSSGQGAPGKEKLFF.

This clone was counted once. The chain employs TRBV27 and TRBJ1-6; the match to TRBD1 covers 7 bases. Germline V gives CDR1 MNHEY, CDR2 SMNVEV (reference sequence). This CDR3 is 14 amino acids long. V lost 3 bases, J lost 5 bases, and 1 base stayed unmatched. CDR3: CASSFGTDNSPLHF. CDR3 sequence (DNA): TGTGCCAGCAGTTTCGGGACAGATAATTCACCCCTCCACTTT.

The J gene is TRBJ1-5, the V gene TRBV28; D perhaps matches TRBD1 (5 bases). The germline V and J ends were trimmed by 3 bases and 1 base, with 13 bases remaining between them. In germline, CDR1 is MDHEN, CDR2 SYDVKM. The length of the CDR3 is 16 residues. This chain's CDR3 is CASSFVGGRSNQPQHF. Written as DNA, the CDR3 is TGTGCCAGCAGTTTCGTCGGGGGAAGGAGCAATCAGCCCCAGCATTTT. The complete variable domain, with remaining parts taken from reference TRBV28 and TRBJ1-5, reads DVKVTQSSRYLVKRTGEKVFLECVQDMDHENMFWYRQDPGLGLRLIYFSYDVKMKEKGDIPEGYSVSREKKERFSLILESASTNQTSMYLCASSFVGGRSNQPQHFGDGTRLSIL.

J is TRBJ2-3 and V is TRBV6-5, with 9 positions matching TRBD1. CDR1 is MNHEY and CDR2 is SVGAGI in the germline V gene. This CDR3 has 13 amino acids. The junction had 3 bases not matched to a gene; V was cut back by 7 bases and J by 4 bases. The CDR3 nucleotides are TGTGCCAGCACCAGACAGGGGGCAGATACGCAGTATTTT. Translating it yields CASTRQGADTQYF.

The CDR3 DNA is TGTGCCAGTAGTGTGACAGGAAACACCATATATTTT. It specifies CASSVTGNTIYF. The rearrangement links TRBV19 to TRBJ1-3; D not certain. CDR1 is LNHDA and CDR2 is SQIVND in the germline V gene (reference sequence). This CDR3 contains 12 residues. Trimming removed 5 bases from V and 4 bases from J, with 6 bases in between.

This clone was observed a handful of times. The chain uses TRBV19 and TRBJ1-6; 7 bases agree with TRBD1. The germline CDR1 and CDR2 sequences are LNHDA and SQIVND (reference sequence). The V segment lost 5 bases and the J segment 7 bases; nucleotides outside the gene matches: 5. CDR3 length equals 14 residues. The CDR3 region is CASSPIQGNSPLHF. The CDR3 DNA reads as TGTGCCAGTAGTCCGATACAGGGGAATTCACCCCTCCACTTT.

CDR3 bases: TGTGCCAGCAGTTACTACGGCCAAGAGACCCAGTACTTC. Its translation is CASSYYGQETQYF. The chain couples TRBV6-6 to TRBJ2-5; D ambiguous. V was trimmed by 1 base and J by 1 base, leaving 4 bases between them. This CDR3 is built from 13 residues. Per the germline V gene, CDR1 is MNHNY and CDR2 is SVGAGI (reference sequence).

Here the CDR3 DNA reads TGTGCCAGCAGCCAAGATCCTAGTTTATTCTACAATGAGCAGTTCTTC. It yields the protein CASSQDPSLFYNEQFF. The V call is TRBV3-1 (or the pseudogene TRBV3-2), the J call TRBJ2-1, with D unclear. V was pared by 0 bases and J by 3 bases, with 12 bases between. Germline V gives CDR1 LGHDT, CDR2 YNNKEL (reference sequence). This CDR3 comprises 16 residues.

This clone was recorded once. The CDR3 DNA sequence: TGCGCCAGCAGCGAGGGAGGAGAGACCCAGTACTTC. This encodes CASSEGGETQYF. The chain employs TRBV5-1 and TRBJ2-5; a weak D match, TRBD2 (6 bases). Germline V gene sequence: CDR1 SGHRS, CDR2 YFSETQ. The CDR3 is 12 amino acids. Deletions cut 4 bases from V and 4 bases from J, with 8 bases between.

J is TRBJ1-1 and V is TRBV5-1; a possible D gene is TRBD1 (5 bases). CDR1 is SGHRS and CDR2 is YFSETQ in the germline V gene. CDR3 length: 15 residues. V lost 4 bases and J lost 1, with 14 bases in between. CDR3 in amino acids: CASSLVGGENTEAFF. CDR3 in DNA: TGCGCCAGCAGCCTGGTTGGGGGGGAGAACACTGAAGCTTTCTTT.

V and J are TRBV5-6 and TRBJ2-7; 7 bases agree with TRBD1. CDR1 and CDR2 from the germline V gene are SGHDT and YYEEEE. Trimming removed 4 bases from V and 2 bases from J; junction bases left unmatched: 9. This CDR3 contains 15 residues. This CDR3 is CASSPGQVKTYEQYF. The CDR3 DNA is TGTGCCAGCAGCCCCGGACAGGTTAAGACCTACGAGCAGTACTTC.